This entry lists 26 T cell receptor beta chains sequenced from one sample in a study of blood T cell repertoires in COVID-19. The assay was immunoSEQ multiplex PCR, and TCRdb's table has in-frame clones only and misses some. The sample carries 60,000 to 70,000 clones, about 89% recorded once. The sequencing sample was made of peripheral blood. These receptor sequences come from a human donor in a cohort sampled during active COVID-19.

The chain recombines TRBV4-3 with TRBJ2-3, with D possibly being TRBD1 (5 bases). V lost 0 bases and J 4 bases, leaving 11 bases between the germline ends. Germline lookup yields CDR1 LGHNA and CDR2 YSLEER. This CDR3 has 15 residues. The CDR3 sequence: CASSQDRVGADTQYF. CDR3 bases: TGCGCCAGCAGCCAAGACAGGGTTGGGGCAGATACGCAGTATTTT.

The chain uses TRBV5-8 and TRBJ1-5; D unclear. The CDR3 is 16 amino acids. V was clipped by 3 bases and J by 3 bases, with 16 bases between them. Germline V gene data show CDR1 as SGHTS and CDR2 as YDEGEE. CDR3 residues: CASSSGSGPFNQPQHF. The CDR3 bases are TGTGCCAGCAGCTCCGGTAGCGGGCCCTTCAATCAGCCCCAGCATTTT.

In this sample, this clone turned up once. V and J are TRBV7-9 and TRBJ2-1; TRBD1 matches 8 bases. The V gene end was trimmed by 6 bases and the J gene end by 0 bases; junction bases not matched to a gene: 7. The germline V gene encodes CDR1 SEHNR and CDR2 FQNEAQ (reference sequence). This CDR3 region has 16 residues. CDR3 amino acids: CASRSGGGSSYNEQFF. CDR3 DNA sequence: TGTGCCAGCAGGTCAGGGGGCGGTAGCTCCTACAATGAGCAGTTCTTC.

This sequence joins TRBV15 and TRBJ1-2; D gene uncertain. In germline, CDR1 is LNHNV, CDR2 YYDKDF (reference sequence). This CDR3 contains 14 residues. Between the trimmed V and J ends, which lost 1 base and 6 bases, there was a span of 12 bases. The CDR3 nucleotides are TGTGCCACCAGCAGAGTAGGAGCCCTGGATGGCTACACCTTC. Translating it yields CATSRVGALDGYTF. Complete variable domain (other parts from reference TRBV15 and TRBJ1-2): DAMVIQNPRYQVTQFGKPVTLSCSQTLNHNVMYWYQQKSSQAPKLLFHYYDKDFNNEADTPDNFQSRRPNTSFCFLDIRSPGLGDTAMYLCATSRVGALDGYTFGSGTRLTVV.

This chain connects TRBV6-6 to TRBJ1-5; 10 nucleotides match TRBD1. This CDR3 spans 14 amino acids. Trimming removed 7 bases from V and 3 bases from J; junction bases left unmatched: 3. In germline, CDR1 is MNHNY, CDR2 SVGAGI (reference sequence). The CDR3 protein is CASKDRGDNQPQHF. In DNA, the CDR3 is TGTGCCAGCAAGGACAGGGGGGACAATCAGCCCCAGCATTTT.

A single count supports this clone. The chain carries TRBV7-8 and TRBJ2-2; D might be TRBD2 (6 bases). V lost 5 bases, J lost 1 base, and 11 bases lay in between. This CDR3 comprises 15 residues. Germline V gene data show CDR1 as SGHVS and CDR2 as FQNEAQ. This chain's CDR3 is CASSVGLLNTGELFF. The CDR3 bases are TGTGCCAGCAGCGTGGGACTTCTGAACACCGGGGAGCTGTTTTTT. Together with reference TRBV7-8 and TRBJ2-2, the CDR3 gives the full variable domain: GAGVSQSPRYKVAKRGQDVALRCDPISGHVSLFWYQQALGQGPEFLTYFQNEAQLDKSGLPSDRFFAERPEGSVSTLKIQRTQQEDSAVYLCASSVGLLNTGELFFGEGSRLTVL.

The gene calls are TRBV6-5 and TRBJ1-6; 7 bases line up with TRBD1. The CDR3 totals 14 residues. Germline V lookup: CDR1 MNHEY, CDR2 SVGAGI. Germline trimming cut 5 bases from V and 9 bases from J; bases unmatched to any gene: 7. The CDR3 nucleotides read TGTGCCAGCAGTCGAAAGAACAGGGGTTCACCCCTCCACTTT. Translating gives CASSRKNRGSPLHF.

The gene calls are TRBV4-3 and TRBJ1-2; the D gene is possibly TRBD1 (6 bases). The germline gives CDR1 LGHNA, CDR2 YSLEER. Trimming shortened V by 0 bases and J by 5 bases, and 13 bases separated the two germline ends. This CDR3 region has 15 residues. CDR3 nucleotide sequence: TGCGCCAGCAGCCAAGAGCAGGGGAAGTTTTATGGCTACACCTTC. As protein: CASSQEQGKFYGYTF.

DNA of the CDR3: TGTGCCAGCAGTCTTAACCGACTAGCGGGAGCTTCCACCGGGGAGCTGTTTTTT. Protein sequence: CASSLNRLAGASTGELFF. This rearrangement joins TRBV7-6 to TRBJ2-2; 12 bases match TRBD2. CDR1 and CDR2 from the germline V gene are SGHVS and FNYEAQ. The J segment lost 4 bases and the V segment lost 6 bases, leaving 12 bases of the junction unmatched. This CDR3 region has 18 residues.

V is TRBV28 and J is TRBJ2-2, with a weak D call TRBD1 (5 bases). The CDR3 runs to 14 residues. Germline CDR1 and CDR2: MDHEN and SYDVKM. Trimming removed 0 bases at V and 6 bases at J, with 8 bases between. CDR3 sequence reads: CASSLWAGPGELFF. The DNA of the CDR3 is TGTGCCAGCAGTTTATGGGCAGGGCCCGGGGAGCTGTTTTTT.

The V gene is TRBV3-1 (or the pseudogene TRBV3-2), the J gene TRBJ1-6; tentatively, D is TRBD1 (6 bases). V was clipped by 8 bases and J by 6 bases, with 20 bases between them. CDR1 and CDR2 from the germline V gene are LGHDT and YNNKEL (reference sequence). The length of the CDR3 is 16 residues. The CDR3 DNA is TGTGCCAGCTCGATTCTCGGACAGTTACTTAATTCACCCCTCCACTTT. Protein product: CASSILGQLLNSPLHF.

The V call is TRBV6-5, the J call TRBJ1-6; TRBD1 agrees at 8 bases. CDR3 length equals 14 residues. Per germline, CDR1 MNHEY and CDR2 SVGAGI. Trimming cost V 2 bases and J 7 bases; bases outside gene matches: 1. The CDR3 DNA is TGTGCCAGCAGTTACGACAGGGGAAATTCACCCCTCCACTTT. Its translation: CASSYDRGNSPLHF.

There are a few counts of this clone. The CDR3 here is CATSPGLLAGVREQYF. CDR3 bases: TGTGCCACCAGCCCCGGCTTACTAGCGGGAGTCCGCGAGCAGTACTTC. This rearrangement joins TRBV15 to TRBJ2-7; 11 bases are shared with TRBD2. V shed 5 bases and J 6 bases; nucleotides not matched to a gene: 12. The CDR3 loop spans 16 amino acids. The germline V gene has CDR1 LNHNV and CDR2 YYDKDF (reference sequence). The full variable domain, in which reference TRBV15 and TRBJ2-7 provide the parts outside the CDR3, is DAMVIQNPRYQVTQFGKPVTLSCSQTLNHNVMYWYQQKSSQAPKLLFHYYDKDFNNEADTPDNFQSRRPNTSFCFLDIRSPGLGDTAMYLCATSPGLLAGVREQYFGPGTRLTVT.

V gene TRBV6-5 combines with J gene TRBJ2-5, with 10 bases matching TRBD1. Trimming cost V 6 bases and J 4 bases; bases outside gene matches: 5. The CDR3 runs to 14 residues. Looked up from germline, CDR1 is MNHEY and CDR2 is SVGAGI. The CDR3, as DNA: TGTGCCAGCAGGGAGGACAGGGGGGGAGAGACCCAGTACTTC. Translation: CASREDRGGETQYF.

The chain uses TRBV6-6 and TRBJ1-5; D is ambiguous. The germline V gene has CDR1 MNHNY and CDR2 SVGAGI (reference sequence). The CDR3 is 13 amino acids. Trimming left V 7 bases short and J 4 bases short, with 11 bases between. CDR3 nucleotides: TGTGCCAGCAACCTCGGAGGAAATCAGCCCCAGCATTTT. This codes for CASNLGGNQPQHF.

The rearrangement uses TRBV6-2 or TRBV6-3 and TRBJ1-5, with no clear D. Germline-derived CDR1 and CDR2 are MNHEY and SVGEGT. Trimming left V 0 bases short and J 4 bases short, with 10 bases between. The length of the CDR3 is 15 residues. The CDR3 sequence: CASSYSSQANQPQHF. Written as DNA, the CDR3 is TGTGCCAGCAGTTACTCGAGCCAGGCTAATCAGCCCCAGCATTTT.

The CDR3 sequence is CASSIRGGRRYEQYF. In DNA form, the CDR3 reads TGTGCCAGTAGTATAAGGGGCGGGAGAAGATACGAGCAGTACTTC. The genes are TRBV19 and TRBJ2-7; 7 bases map to TRBD2. V lost 2 bases, J lost 4 bases, and 8 bases stayed unmatched. Germline assignment: CDR1 LNHDA and CDR2 SQIVND (reference sequence). The CDR3 covers 15 residues.

This clone occurred a few times. V gene TRBV7-2 combines with J gene TRBJ2-1; 7 nucleotides align to TRBD2. The CDR3 runs to 14 residues. V lost 1 base to trimming and J lost 6 bases; unmatched junction nucleotides: 3. The germline CDR1 and CDR2 sequences are SGHTA and FQGNSA. This CDR3 is CASSLGGSINEQFF. The CDR3 DNA reads TGTGCCAGCAGCTTAGGCGGGAGTATCAATGAGCAGTTCTTC.

The genes are TRBV12-3 or TRBV12-4 and TRBJ2-7; D might be TRBD2 (6 bases). The CDR3 is 13 amino acids. V was clipped by 6 bases and J by 0 bases, with 9 bases between them. In DNA form, the CDR3 reads TGTGCCAGCAGACTAGCCCACTCCTACGAGCAGTACTTC. It is translated as CASRLAHSYEQYF.

The CDR3 bases are TGTGCCAGCAGCTTTGAGGGGAACACTGAAGCTTTCTTT. Encoded protein: CASSFEGNTEAFF. The chain is built from TRBV5-8 and TRBJ1-1; no clear D. The length of the CDR3 is 13 residues. Germline values: CDR1 SGHTS, CDR2 YDEGEE. V was pared by 2 bases and J by 1 base, with 6 bases between.

The V and J genes are TRBV5-1 and TRBJ2-1, with 9 bases matching TRBD2. V was clipped by 1 base and J by 5 bases; unmatched bases: 4. The CDR3 consists of 15 residues. CDR1 SGHRS and CDR2 YFSETQ come from the germline V gene. The CDR3, as DNA: TGCGCCAGCAGCTTGTTGACTAGCGGAGACAATGAGCAGTTCTTC. This gives the protein CASSLLTSGDNEQFF.

This sequence joins TRBV24-1 and TRBJ2-3, with D maybe TRBD2 (5 bases). The CDR3 has 12 amino acids. Germline CDR1 reads KGHDR; CDR2 reads SFDVKD. V was cut by 6 bases and J by 3 bases, with 6 bases left in between. CDR3 nucleotides: TGTGCCACCAGTCGGGGAACAGATACGCAGTATTTT. Translating it yields CATSRGTDTQYF.

This clone occurred a few times. The chain links TRBV9 to TRBJ1-4; 7 bases align to TRBD1. This CDR3 has 13 residues. CDR1 and CDR2 from the germline V gene are SGDLS and YYNGEE. The V segment lost 4 bases and the J segment 8 bases; nucleotides outside the gene matches: 5. This CDR3 is CASSSGQREKLFF. The CDR3 bases are TGTGCCAGCAGCTCGGGACAGCGAGAAAAACTGTTTTTT.

The rearrangement joins TRBV6-6 to TRBJ1-5, with a weak D call TRBD1 (6 bases). Trimming took 5 bases from V and 2 from J, leaving 16 bases between them. The CDR3 contains 16 residues. The germline gives CDR1 MNHNY, CDR2 SVGAGI (reference sequence). The CDR3 DNA reads as TGTGCCAGCAGTACAACCAGGGGAGGGGGCAATCAGCCCCAGCATTTT. Translated, it gives CASSTTRGGGNQPQHF.

CDR3 amino acids: CASSLRSETQYF. DNA of the CDR3: TGTGCCAGCAGTCTCAGATCGGAGACCCAGTACTTC. The V and J genes are TRBV6-6 and TRBJ2-5; D is unresolved. Germline V gene data show CDR1 as MNHNY and CDR2 as SVGAGI (reference sequence). The CDR3 spans 12 residues. The V end was cut by 5 bases, the J end by 5 bases, with 9 bases between.

This clone has a single count. The V and J genes are TRBV6-5 and TRBJ1-2, with 8 bases that match TRBD1. This CDR3 contains 15 residues. Germline CDR1 reads MNHEY; CDR2 reads SVGAGI. Losses at the gene ends were 0 bases for V and 8 bases for J; bases not matched to a gene: 8. CDR3 DNA sequence: TGTGCCAGCAGTTACTCGTGGCAGGGGGCGAGAGGCTACACCTTC. Translated: CASSYSWQGARGYTF.